One sample yielded the 32 T cell receptor beta chains listed below, sequenced in a study of early T cells in non-severe SARS-CoV-2 infection. Using its own MiXCR run on the 5' RACE reads, TCRdb lists one record per CDR3 protein. The table lists around 68,000 distinct CDR3 sequences, around 12% of them singletons. The sequences come from whole blood, collected at baseline. Receptors originate from an adult who was a healthcare worker with PCR-confirmed SARS-CoV-2 infection or an uninfected control (not recorded which).

There are many counts of this clonotype. The J gene is TRBJ2-7, the V gene TRBV20-1; D is undetermined. The CDR3 runs to 11 residues. CDR1 DFQATT and CDR2 SNEGSKA come from the germline V gene (reference sequence). V was trimmed by 3 bases and J by 3 bases, leaving 6 bases between them. CDR3 region: CSASYGYEQYF. The CDR3 DNA follows: TGCAGTGCTAGTTATGGCTACGAGCAGTACTTC.

This clonotype was counted many times. As DNA, the CDR3 is TGTGCCAGCATAGAAGGAGGGGCCACAGATACGCAGTATTTT. This codes for CASIEGGATDTQYF. V and J are TRBV6-2 or TRBV6-3 and TRBJ2-3; D may be TRBD2 (6 bases). This CDR3 has 14 residues. The V gene's germline CDR1 is MNHEY and CDR2 SVGEGT. Trimming removed 7 bases at V and 2 bases at J, with 13 bases between.

This clonotype was recorded a few times. The CDR3 region is CASSLTGQEALHF. Here the CDR3 DNA reads TGCGCCAGCAGCCTTACCGGACAGGAGGCCCTCCACTTT. The chain is built from TRBV5-1 and TRBJ1-6; the match to TRBD1 covers 7 bases. The CDR3 contains 13 residues. Germline loops: CDR1 SGHRS, CDR2 YFSETQ. V shed 4 bases and J 14 bases; nucleotides not matched to a gene: 9. Filled out from reference TRBV5-1 and TRBJ1-6, the complete variable domain reads KAGVTQTPRYLIKTRGQQVTLSCSPISGHRSVSWYQQTPGQGLQFLFEYFSETQRNKGNFPGRFSGRQFSNSRSEMNVSTLELGDSALYLCASSLTGQEALHFGNGTRLTVT.

The chain uses TRBV28 and TRBJ2-7; the D call may be TRBD1 or TRBD2 (5 bases each). This CDR3 has 15 amino acids. Germline V CDR1 and CDR2: MDHEN, SYDVKM. V lost 2 bases to trimming and J lost 0 bases, with 11 bases between them. The CDR3 region is CASSLRDRYSYEQYF. The CDR3 coding sequence is TGTGCCAGCAGTTTAAGGGACCGATACTCCTACGAGCAGTACTTC.

This clonotype was found once. The chain combines TRBV12-3 or TRBV12-4 with TRBJ1-1; 7 nucleotides align to TRBD1. The CDR3 is made up of 12 amino acids. V lost 1 base, J lost 11 bases, and 4 bases stayed unmatched. The CDR3 sequence is CASSLGPRGAFF. In DNA, the CDR3 is TGTGCCAGCAGTTTAGGCCCCAGGGGGGCTTTCTTT.

Only a few counts were recorded for this clonotype. This chain connects TRBV11-3 to TRBJ1-3; D unresolved. Trimming left V 7 bases short and J 3 bases short, with 16 bases between. Germline loops: CDR1 SGHNT, CDR2 YENEEA. The CDR3 is 15 residues long. The chain's CDR3 is CASMPGPGGGNTIYF. The CDR3 bases are TGTGCCAGCATGCCCGGGCCTGGCGGTGGAAACACCATATATTTT.

In this sample, this clonotype turned up many times. The chain joins TRBV20-1 to TRBJ1-1, with no clear D. V shed 1 base and J shed 1 base, with 13 bases lying between them. Germline-derived CDR1 and CDR2 are DFQATT and SNEGSKA (reference sequence). CDR3 length: 15 amino acids. CDR3 coding DNA: TGCAGTGCTAGAGCCTCCCGGACGAGGAACACTGAAGCTTTCTTT. This sequence encodes CSARASRTRNTEAFF.

The CDR3 nucleotides read TGTGCCAGCAGCCCCCAGCGGGAGGGGACCCAGTACTTC. Its translation is CASSPQREGTQYF. This chain joins TRBV7-2 and TRBJ2-5, with 10 positions matching TRBD2. This CDR3 contains 13 residues. The germline V gene has CDR1 SGHTA and CDR2 FQGNSA. J lost 7 bases, V lost 5 bases, and 4 bases had no gene match.

This clonotype was seen at least ten times. This chain links TRBV28 with TRBJ2-1; 7 bases match TRBD2. The CDR3 is 15 residues long. Germline V gene sequence: CDR1 MDHEN, CDR2 SYDVKM. V lost 3 bases, J lost 7 bases, and 9 bases stayed unmatched. CDR3 region: CASSLGFAGENEQFF. CDR3 bases: TGTGCCAGCAGTTTGGGATTTGCGGGAGAAAATGAGCAGTTCTTC.

This clonotype was seen more than once but under ten times. The chain employs TRBV7-2 and TRBJ2-7, with 11 bases that match TRBD2. With V trimmed by 8 bases and J by 7 bases, 10 bases remained unmatched. The CDR3 totals 14 residues. Per germline, CDR1 SGHTA and CDR2 FQGNSA. The CDR3 DNA follows: TGTGCCAGCTGTTTAGCGGGAGGGCCAAGGGAGCAGTACTTC. This gives the protein CASCLAGGPREQYF.

This chain joins TRBV12-2 and TRBJ1-1; TRBD1 is the table's D call, not checked against the DNA. TRBV12-2 is an annotated pseudogene. The CDR3 is 15 residues long. The CDR3 spells CASRLNTGGLAEAFF. The CDR3 DNA sequence: TGTGCAAGTCGCTTAAACACAGGGGGCTTGGCTGAAGCTTTCTTT.

This chain uses TRBV29-1 with TRBJ1-1, with D unclear. The CDR3 loop spans 14 amino acids. V was pared by 5 bases and J by 0 bases, with 13 bases between. CDR1 SQVTM and CDR2 ANQGSEA come from the germline V gene. The DNA for the CDR3 is TGCAGCGTTACGGGTGTCGGGGTGAACACTGAAGCTTTCTTT. This codes for CSVTGVGVNTEAFF.

This clonotype was detected a few times. CDR3 coding DNA: TGTGCCAGCAGCTTTTCCCAGGGGGCAGGCTGGGATTATGGCTACACCTTC. It translates to CASSFSQGAGWDYGYTF. The J gene is TRBJ1-2, the V gene TRBV7-9, with 8 bases identical to TRBD1. Per germline, CDR1 SEHNR and CDR2 FQNEAQ (reference sequence). The trim removed 3 bases at V and 5 bases at J, leaving 14 bases unmatched. The CDR3 runs 17 residues.

V gene TRBV6-2 or TRBV6-3 combines with J gene TRBJ2-7, with D tentatively TRBD2 (7 bases). V was shortened by 4 bases and J by 6 bases, with 22 bases between the two germline ends. Germline-derived CDR1 and CDR2 are MNHEY and SVGEGT. CDR3 length: 16 amino acids. The CDR3 loop reads CASSSPGRGTLREQYF. The CDR3 DNA reads TGTGCCAGCAGTTCGCCGGGGAGGGGGACCCTACGCGAGCAGTACTTC.

The chain joins TRBV29-1 to TRBJ2-5; TRBD2 agrees at 8 bases. Germline CDR1 reads SQVTM; CDR2 reads ANQGSEA. V dropped 3 bases and J dropped 3; count of bases not matched to a gene: 3. The length of the CDR3 is 13 residues. The CDR3 nucleotides are TGCAGCGTTGAGCAAGCGGGAGAAGAGACCCAGTACTTC. Protein: CSVEQAGEETQYF.

This clonotype occurred a few times. The chain couples TRBV19 to TRBJ1-5; 9 bases match TRBD1. V gave up 3 bases and J gave up 2 bases; unmatched junction bases: 11. CDR3 length: 18 residues. CDR1 and CDR2 (germline): LNHDA, SQIVND (reference sequence). CDR3 residues: CASSMVQGAFGGNQPQHF. The DNA of the CDR3 is TGTGCCAGTAGTATGGTACAGGGGGCGTTCGGAGGCAATCAGCCCCAGCATTTT.

This clonotype occurred many times. The chain has TRBV28 and TRBJ2-2; no definite D call. This CDR3 region has 14 residues. Germline CDR1 and CDR2: MDHEN and SYDVKM. Trimming pared 3 bases from V and 5 bases from J, leaving 10 bases between. CDR3 nucleotide sequence: TGTGCCAGCAGTTTTAACCAAATTACCGGGGAGCTGTTTTTT. Protein: CASSFNQITGELFF.

This clonotype was seen more than once but under ten times. The chain carries TRBV7-2 and TRBJ2-6; tentatively, D is TRBD1 (5 bases). The CDR3 loop spans 16 amino acids. V was pared by 1 base and J by 1 base, with 8 bases between. Per germline, CDR1 SGHTA and CDR2 FQGNSA. Here the CDR3 reads CASSLESGSGANVLTF. The CDR3 bases are TGTGCCAGCAGCTTAGAATCAGGGTCTGGGGCCAACGTCCTGACTTTC.

This clonotype was seen repeatedly, ten times or more. The junction departs from germline at one end; a sequencing error may be responsible. The chain joins TRBV12-3 or TRBV12-4 to TRBJ2-3; TRBD2 might be the D (5 bases). The CDR3 loop spans 12 amino acids. CDR3 DNA: TGTGCCAGCACCGCTAGCACTGATACGCAGTATTTT. Translation: CASTASTDTQYF.

This chain links TRBV6-2 or TRBV6-3 with TRBJ2-1; D is possibly TRBD2 (7 bases). Trimming shortened V by 5 bases and J by 8 bases, and 16 bases separated the two germline ends. The CDR3 runs 14 residues. Germline V gives CDR1 MNHEY, CDR2 SVGEGT. The CDR3 sequence is CASSRYKGGYEQFF. DNA of the CDR3: TGTGCCAGCAGTCGGTACAAGGGGGGGTATGAGCAGTTCTTC.

This clonotype was counted a few times. V is TRBV28 and J is TRBJ1-1; D remains ambiguous. From germline, CDR1 is MDHEN and CDR2 SYDVKM. This CDR3 is 15 amino acids long. With 2 bases removed from V and 5 bases from J, the gap between germline ends came to 15 bases. CDR3 region: CASSLISAYPTEAFF. CDR3 nucleotide sequence: TGTGCCAGCAGTTTAATCTCTGCTTACCCTACTGAAGCTTTCTTT.

This clonotype was counted a few times. This sequence joins TRBV20-1 and TRBJ1-5, with a tentative D call TRBD1 (6 bases). Germline values: CDR1 DFQATT, CDR2 SNEGSKA (reference sequence). This CDR3 is 13 amino acids long. Trimming shortened V by 3 bases and J by 3 bases, and 9 bases separated the two germline ends. The CDR3 is CSASGQINQPQHF. CDR3 sequence (DNA): TGCAGTGCTAGCGGACAGATCAATCAGCCCCAGCATTTT.

The sample holds a few counts of this clonotype. V gene TRBV10-2 combines with J gene TRBJ2-3; D remains unclear. CDR1 is WSHSY and CDR2 is SAAADI in the germline V gene. CDR3 length: 14 residues. Trimming pared 5 bases from V and 2 bases from J, leaving 11 bases between. CDR3 sequence: CASSSGVPTDTQYF. In nucleotides, the CDR3 is TGCGCCAGCAGTTCTGGGGTACCCACAGATACGCAGTATTTT.

This clonotype has at least ten counts. The chain uses TRBV29-1 and TRBJ2-3; perhaps D is TRBD1 or TRBD2 (5 bases each). In germline, CDR1 is SQVTM, CDR2 ANQGSEA. The ends were cut back, 4 bases at V and 1 base at J, with 6 bases in the middle. The CDR3 covers 12 residues. This CDR3 is CSVVGGTDTQYF. In DNA form, the CDR3 reads TGCAGCGTTGTGGGGGGCACAGATACGCAGTATTTT.

The rearrangement links TRBV13 to TRBJ2-6, with no clear D. This CDR3 has 11 residues. Germline CDR1 reads PRHDT; CDR2 reads FYEKMQ (reference sequence). Trimming stripped 3 bases from V and 8 bases from J, with 2 bases between. CDR3 in amino acids: CASSLSNVLTF. The CDR3 DNA follows: TGTGCCAGCAGCTTGTCCAACGTCCTGACTTTC.

This clonotype showed up many times. J is TRBJ2-2 and V is TRBV10-1, with TRBD1 matching 10 bases. The CDR3 consists of 15 residues. Germline CDR1 and CDR2: WNHNN and SYGVQD (reference sequence). With 2 bases clipped from V and 6 bases from J, the junction kept 3 bases outside the gene matches. CDR3 in amino acids: CASSEGTGVAGELFF. As DNA, the CDR3 is TGCGCCAGCAGTGAGGGGACAGGGGTGGCCGGGGAGCTGTTTTTT.

The V call is TRBV19, the J call TRBJ1-2, with 7 bases aligning to TRBD1. J gave up 4 bases and V 2 bases, and 4 bases lay outside the gene matches. The CDR3 is made up of 14 amino acids. Germline V lookup: CDR1 LNHDA, CDR2 SQIVND (reference sequence). The CDR3 loop reads CASSIPDRVYGYTF. CDR3 nucleotides: TGTGCCAGTAGTATACCAGACAGGGTCTATGGCTACACCTTC.

This clonotype occurred many times. The J gene is TRBJ2-5, the V gene TRBV29-1, with 10 bases that match TRBD2. J gave up 4 bases and V 4 bases, and 3 bases lay outside the gene matches. The CDR3 has 13 amino acids. Germline loops: CDR1 SQVTM, CDR2 ANQGSEA. The CDR3: CSVGTSGGETQYF. The CDR3 region has the DNA TGCAGCGTTGGGACTAGCGGAGGAGAGACCCAGTACTTC. The full variable domain, its missing parts supplied by reference TRBV29-1 and TRBJ2-5, is SAVISQKPSRDICQRGTSLTIQCQVDSQVTMMFWYRQQPGQSLTLIATANQGSEATYESGFVIDKFPISRPNLTFSTLTVSNMSPEDSSIYLCSVGTSGGETQYFGPGTRLLVL.

This chain connects TRBV20-1 to TRBJ1-5; unclear D gene. This CDR3 has 12 amino acids. Trimming pared 3 bases from V and 3 bases from J, leaving 6 bases between. Germline lookup yields CDR1 DFQATT and CDR2 SNEGSKA (reference sequence). DNA for the CDR3: TGCAGTGCTAGGGGGTACAATCAGCCCCAGCATTTT. This translates into CSARGYNQPQHF.

By share, this clonotype ranks as medium-sized. This chain links TRBV4-1 with TRBJ2-1, with 16 bases identical to TRBD2. Per germline, CDR1 MGHRA and CDR2 YSYEKL. The J segment lost 5 bases and the V segment lost 4 bases, leaving 11 bases of the junction unmatched. The length of the CDR3 is 19 residues. For the CDR3, the DNA is TGCGCCAGCAGCCGTGGGACTAGCGGGAGGGTGGCCGGCGACAATGAGCAGTTCTTC. Its translation: CASSRGTSGRVAGDNEQFF.

This clonotype appeared a few times. The genes are TRBV12-3 or TRBV12-4 and TRBJ2-7; TRBD1 is a possible D gene (5 bases). V was cut by 2 bases and J by 6 bases, with 11 bases left in between. CDR3 size: 13 residues. The CDR3, as DNA: TGTGCCAGCAGTTTAAACAGGATAGGCGAGCAGTACTTC. Translated: CASSLNRIGEQYF.

This clonotype was seen a handful of times. The chain uses TRBV9 and TRBJ2-6; D might be TRBD1 (6 bases). The CDR3 is made up of 15 amino acids. From germline, CDR1 is SGDLS and CDR2 YYNGEE. V lost 1 base and J lost 3, with 8 bases in between. The DNA for the CDR3 is TGTGCCAGCAGCGTACAGGGGCATGGGGCCAACGTCCTGACTTTC. This sequence encodes CASSVQGHGANVLTF.